Below, one T cell receptor (beta chain) is given with its context. Its antigen is not known. The sample belongs to a study of cytomegalovirus exposure and HLA in healthy donors. Findings of the study overall: As confirmed in vitro, a few CMV-associated chains were specific for CMV antigens. Immune exposure was documented only through CMV serostatus. Segments of the TCR beta V type were, in most cases, productive about 87% or about 30% of the time in an earlier analysis.

This PCR relied on a set of 60 Vbeta primers and 13 Jbeta primers. Repertoires were generated with immunoSEQ multiplex PCR, while TCRdb's copy carries only in-frame clones and drops some. The sample lists 100,000 to 120,000 clones, approximately 84% occurring once. CDR3 size: 16 residues. Germline-derived CDR1 and CDR2 are SGHRS and YFSETQ. V dropped 3 bases and J dropped 8; count of bases not matched to a gene: 13. Sequences were obtained from PBMCs. The sequence came from a man aged 40-49 years in good health and CMV-seronegative. The V call is TRBV5-1, the J call TRBJ1-4; TRBD1 agrees at 7 bases. The CDR3 DNA reads TGCGCCAGCAGCTCAATGGGAGACAGGGCGGTCGAAAAACTGTTTTTT. This translates into CASSSMGDRAVEKLFF.